This is a list of T cell receptor beta chains from one sample in a study of blood T cell repertoires in COVID-19. Profiled with immunoSEQ multiplex PCR; TCRdb holds only in-frame clones, not every one. The sample includes fewer than 250,000 clones, around nine tenths seen only once; the top ten take around 6.6%. Sequences were obtained from peripheral blood. The receptors shown here come from a woman aged 40 to 50 who had recovered from COVID-19. Both conserved end residues are part of each CDR3. D genes are given only for firm matches. Clone size, where shown, is once, few, many, or a class for clones that have expanded.

d_call j_call v_call clone_size cdr3_aa cdr3_nt
. TRBJ1-1 TRBV29-1 once CSALGGLTEAFF TGCAGCGCTCTGGGGGGGCTCACTGAAGCTTTCTTT
. TRBJ2-7 TRBV25-1 few CASSESSIIPEQYEQYF TGTGCCAGCAGTGAATCTAGCATTATACCCGAACAATACGAGCAGTACTTC
. TRBJ2-2 TRBV4-3 . CASSQDATTRAGELFF TGCGCCAGCAGCCAAGATGCGACGACTAGAGCCGGGGAGCTGTTTTTT
TRBD1 TRBJ1-2 TRBV29-1 few CSIGGSGTANYGYTF TGCAGCATTGGGGGGTCCGGGACAGCTAACTATGGCTACACCTTC
TRBD2 TRBJ2-7 TRBV10-3 . CAISSAGEGGEQYF TGTGCCATCAGTTCAGCGGGAGAGGGAGGCGAGCAGTACTTC
. TRBJ1-1 TRBV28 . CASSPRSNHEAFF TGTGCCAGCAGTCCTAGGTCCAACCATGAAGCTTTCTTT
TRBD2 TRBJ2-7 TRBV6-2/TRBV6-3 once CASSYSSSGRLYEQYF TGTGCCAGCAGTTACTCCTCTAGCGGGAGACTGTACGAGCAGTACTTC
. TRBJ2-2 TRBV7-7 . CASSPRTAYTGELFF TGTGCCAGCAGCCCACGGACAGCCTACACCGGGGAGCTGTTTTTT
TRBD2 TRBJ2-3 TRBV3-1/TRBV3-2 once CASSQGTSGGADTQYF TGTGCCAGCAGCCAAGGGACTAGCGGGGGGGCAGATACGCAGTATTTT
TRBD2 TRBJ2-7 TRBV6-2/TRBV6-3 . CASSPLAGSSYEQYF TGTGCCAGCAGTCCCTTAGCGGGAAGCTCCTACGAGCAGTACTTC
. TRBJ2-5 TRBV6-1 . CASSEGALGGTQETQYF TGTGCCAGCAGTGAGGGGGCTTTAGGGGGAACCCAAGAGACCCAGTACTTC
. TRBJ2-7 TRBV3-1/TRBV3-2 few CASSLRGGEQYF TGTGCCAGCAGCCTTAGAGGCGGAGAGCAGTACTTC
TRBD2 TRBJ2-5 TRBV28 . CASKTGRARAETQYF TGTGCCAGCAAAACGGGGAGGGCCAGGGCGGAGACCCAGTACTTC
TRBD2 TRBJ2-7 TRBV2 once CASRTSGSYEQYF TGTGCCAGCAGAACTAGCGGAAGCTACGAGCAGTACTTC
TRBD1 TRBJ2-5 TRBV5-1 . CASSTSGTGLQETQYF TGCGCCAGCTCTACATCGGGGACAGGGCTTCAAGAGACCCAGTACTTC
. TRBJ1-1 TRBV6-1 once CASSEGQKDEAFF TGTGCCAGCAGTGAAGGGCAGAAAGATGAAGCTTTCTTT
. TRBJ1-1 TRBV23-1 . CASSQSEEKSEAFF TGCGCCAGCAGTCAATCGGAGGAAAAGAGTGAAGCTTTCTTT
. TRBJ2-1 TRBV7-2 . CASSEGFGIDEQFF TGTGCCAGCAGCGAAGGGTTCGGGATCGATGAGCAGTTCTTC
TRBD2 TRBJ2-7 TRBV29-1 . CSVTIWGGEQYF TGCAGCGTTACTATCTGGGGAGGGGAGCAGTACTTC
TRBD1 TRBJ2-2 TRBV7-9 . CASSWAGTENTGELFF TGTGCCAGCAGCTGGGCCGGGACAGAGAACACCGGGGAGCTGTTTTTT
. TRBJ2-5 TRBV29-1 . CSVAGVLETQYF TGCAGCGTTGCAGGGGTCTTAGAGACCCAGTACTTC
TRBD1 TRBJ2-3 TRBV18 . CASSPSDRGALVSTDTQYF TGTGCCAGCTCACCATCGGACAGGGGGGCCCTAGTCAGCACAGATACGCAGTATTTT
TRBD1 TRBJ2-1 TRBV19 few CASSQQGASYNEQFF TGTGCCAGTAGTCAGCAGGGGGCATCCTACAATGAGCAGTTCTTC
TRBD2 TRBJ2-1 TRBV5-4 . CASSLGLAGEFNEQFF TGTGCCAGCAGCTTGGGGCTAGCGGGTGAATTCAATGAGCAGTTCTTC
. TRBJ1-3 TRBV6-6 . CASSRPTGTGNTIYF TGTGCCAGCAGTCGGCCGACAGGAACTGGAAACACCATATATTTT
TRBD1 TRBJ2-2 TRBV4-3 . CASSQQGAGGELFF TGCGCCAGCAGCCAACAGGGGGCAGGGGGGGAGCTGTTTTTT
. TRBJ2-7 TRBV6-5 once CASSYSRGSSDEQYF TGTGCCAGCAGTTACTCGAGGGGGAGTAGTGACGAGCAGTACTTC
TRBD1 TRBJ1-2 TRBV27 few CASSLSGTGDGYTF TGTGCCAGCAGTTTATCTGGGACAGGTGATGGCTACACCTTC
TRBD1 TRBJ1-5 TRBV10-3 . CAISLQEQGTQHF TGTGCCATCAGTTTGCAGGAACAGGGGACCCAGCATTTT
. TRBJ2-7 TRBV5-5 . CASSGGIPGTASYEQYF TGTGCCAGCAGCGGGGGGATTCCCGGGACAGCCTCCTACGAGCAGTACTTC
TRBD2 TRBJ2-5 TRBV28 . CASRPGTKVEAGTQYF TGTGCCAGCAGGCCCGGGACTAAGGTCGAAGCGGGGACCCAGTACTTC
. TRBJ2-3 TRBV14 . CASSQGMAAQYF TGTGCCAGCAGCCAAGGGATGGCGGCGCAGTATTTT
. TRBJ1-1 TRBV7-2 . CASNKGSTEAFF TGTGCCAGCAACAAGGGGTCTACAGAAGCTTTCTTT
TRBD1 TRBJ2-5 TRBV11-1 . CASSPWTGEETQYF TGTGCCAGCAGCCCCTGGACAGGGGAGGAGACCCAGTACTTC
. TRBJ1-1 TRBV7-2 . CASSTLGHNTEAFF TGTGCCAGCAGCACATTGGGACACAACACTGAAGCTTTCTTT
TRBD1 TRBJ2-5 TRBV7-9 . CASSLGRDSELQETQYF TGTGCCAGCAGCCTAGGCCGGGACAGTGAGCTCCAAGAGACCCAGTACTTC
TRBD2 TRBJ2-7 TRBV10-3 . CAISDSGRENEQYF TGTGCCATCAGTGATAGCGGGAGGGAGAACGAGCAGTACTTC
TRBD2 TRBJ2-7 TRBV6-1 few CASSEEASGSYEQYF TGTGCCAGCAGTGAAGAGGCTAGCGGCTCCTACGAGCAGTACTTC
. TRBJ2-3 TRBV27 . CASSLSYSTDTQYF TGTGCCAGCAGTCTCTCTTATAGCACAGATACGCAGTATTTT
TRBD1 TRBJ1-4 TRBV20-1 . CSASARGGSNEKLFF TGCAGTGCTAGTGCGCGAGGGGGCAGTAATGAAAAACTGTTTTTT
TRBD1 TRBJ1-2 TRBV12-3/TRBV12-4 . CASSTTGGGYTF TGTGCCAGCAGCACCACAGGGGGCGGCTACACCTTC
. TRBJ2-2 TRBV15 few CATSREIGAVNTGELFF TGTGCCACCAGCAGAGAGATCGGAGCAGTGAACACCGGGGAGCTGTTTTTT
. TRBJ2-1 TRBV28 . CASSFRQVGYNEQFF TGTGCCAGCAGTTTTCGACAGGTTGGGTACAATGAGCAGTTCTTC
. TRBJ1-3 TRBV12-1 . CASIRNQTSPGCHTIYF TGTGCCAGCATTCGGAATCAGACGAGCCCGGGATGTCACACCATATATTTT
TRBD2 TRBJ2-1 TRBV6-1 . CASSELGTSGYNEQFF TGTGCCAGCAGTGAACTCGGGACTAGCGGTTACAATGAGCAGTTCTTC
. TRBJ2-7 TRBV9 . CASSVSDYEQYF TGTGCCAGCAGCGTATCAGACTACGAGCAGTACTTC
TRBD2 TRBJ2-7 TRBV5-1 . CASSLGGSGSSYEQYF TGCGCCAGCAGCCTGGGGGGTAGCGGGAGCTCCTACGAGCAGTACTTC
. TRBJ2-1 TRBV5-1 . CASSLGHNEQFF TGCGCCAGCAGCTTGGGGCACAATGAGCAGTTCTTC
TRBD2 TRBJ2-2 TRBV15 . CATSQGLAGRTGELFF TGTGCCACCAGTCAGGGACTAGCGGGCCGCACCGGGGAGCTGTTTTTT
. TRBJ1-2 TRBV7-2 . CASSLTSGRDDGYTF TGTGCCAGCAGCCTTACATCGGGCAGGGATGATGGCTACACCTTC
TRBD1 TRBJ1-1 TRBV28 . CASSLGTDRAFF TGTGCCAGCAGTTTAGGGACGGACAGGGCTTTCTTT
TRBD2 TRBJ2-2 TRBV10-3 . CATGLAGPGELFF TGTGCCACCGGACTAGCGGGGCCCGGGGAGCTGTTTTTT
TRBD1 TRBJ2-7 TRBV7-9 . CASSSGTGSYEQYF TGTGCCAGCAGCTCCGGGACAGGCTCCTACGAGCAGTACTTC
TRBD1 TRBJ1-2 TRBV28 . CASSFGDRDLYGYTF TGTGCCAGCAGTTTTGGGGACAGGGATTTGTATGGCTACACCTTC
TRBD1 TRBJ2-2 TRBV6-2/TRBV6-3 . CASSYGMGQEKTGELFF TGTGCCAGCAGTTACGGAATGGGACAGGAAAAGACCGGGGAGCTGTTTTTT
. TRBJ1-5 TRBV10-3 . CAISGDRSSRQPQHF TGTGCCATCAGTGGCGACAGGTCGTCAAGACAGCCCCAGCATTTT
. TRBJ2-2 TRBV10-2 . CASSEPEVAITNTGELFF TGCGCCAGCAGTGAGCCAGAGGTAGCAATAACGAACACCGGGGAGCTGTTTTTT